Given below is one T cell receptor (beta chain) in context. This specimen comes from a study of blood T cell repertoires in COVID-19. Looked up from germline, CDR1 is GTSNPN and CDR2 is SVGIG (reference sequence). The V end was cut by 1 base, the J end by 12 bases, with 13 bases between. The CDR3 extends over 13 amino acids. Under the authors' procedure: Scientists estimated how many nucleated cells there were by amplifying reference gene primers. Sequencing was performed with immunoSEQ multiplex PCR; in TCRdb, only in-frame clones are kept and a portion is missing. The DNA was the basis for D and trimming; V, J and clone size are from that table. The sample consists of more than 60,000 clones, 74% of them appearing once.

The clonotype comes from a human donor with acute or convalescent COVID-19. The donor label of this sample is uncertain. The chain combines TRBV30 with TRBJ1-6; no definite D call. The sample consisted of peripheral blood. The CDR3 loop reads CAWSGEFRGPLHF. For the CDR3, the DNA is TGTGCCTGGAGTGGTGAGTTTAGAGGACCCCTCCACTTT.